A selection of T cell receptor beta chains follows, all from one sample in a study of T cell responses to AZD1222 COVID-19 vaccine. Using immunoSEQ multiplex PCR, the repertoire was profiled, and TCRdb retains in-frame clones only, with some absent. The sample lists 140,000 to 150,000 clones; 90% to 95% were seen once. The specimen comprised peripheral blood, sampled on day 0 of AZD1222 vaccination. These TCRs come from an adult in good health. Each CDR3 is given with its conserved first and last residue.

j_call,v_call,cdr3_aa
TRBJ1-5,TRBV12-3/TRBV12-4,CASSLLVGGPQHF
TRBJ1-4,TRBV24-1,CATRGGTDEKLFF
TRBJ1-4,TRBV30,CACGDMDEKLFF
TRBJ1-5,TRBV24-1,CATAQLYSNQPQHF
TRBJ2-2,TRBV27,CASSLWSTGGLSPPGELFF
TRBJ2-2,TRBV11-3,CASSLDKTGEITGELFF
TRBJ2-5,TRBV28,CASRSQGVETQYF
TRBJ2-5,TRBV15,CATSRGLADNQETQYF
TRBJ1-2,TRBV6-5,CASSYSREYSGYTF
TRBJ1-3,TRBV25-1,CASSEDRRPLTGNTIYF
TRBJ1-5,TRBV29-1,CSVDGGGGGQPQHF